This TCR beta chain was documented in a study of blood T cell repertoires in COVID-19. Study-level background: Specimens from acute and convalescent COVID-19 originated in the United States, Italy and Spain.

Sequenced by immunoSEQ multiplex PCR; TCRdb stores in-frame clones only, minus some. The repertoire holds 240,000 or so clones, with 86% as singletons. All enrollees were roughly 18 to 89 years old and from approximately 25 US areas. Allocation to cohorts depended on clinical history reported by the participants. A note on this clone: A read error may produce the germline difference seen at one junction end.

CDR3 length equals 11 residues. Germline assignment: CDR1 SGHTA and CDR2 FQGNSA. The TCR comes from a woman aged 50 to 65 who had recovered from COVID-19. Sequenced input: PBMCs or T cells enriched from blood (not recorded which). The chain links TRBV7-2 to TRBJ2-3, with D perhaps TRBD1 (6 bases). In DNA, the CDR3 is TGTGCCAGCAGCGCCGGGACACAGGCCCAATTT. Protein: CASSAGTQAQF.